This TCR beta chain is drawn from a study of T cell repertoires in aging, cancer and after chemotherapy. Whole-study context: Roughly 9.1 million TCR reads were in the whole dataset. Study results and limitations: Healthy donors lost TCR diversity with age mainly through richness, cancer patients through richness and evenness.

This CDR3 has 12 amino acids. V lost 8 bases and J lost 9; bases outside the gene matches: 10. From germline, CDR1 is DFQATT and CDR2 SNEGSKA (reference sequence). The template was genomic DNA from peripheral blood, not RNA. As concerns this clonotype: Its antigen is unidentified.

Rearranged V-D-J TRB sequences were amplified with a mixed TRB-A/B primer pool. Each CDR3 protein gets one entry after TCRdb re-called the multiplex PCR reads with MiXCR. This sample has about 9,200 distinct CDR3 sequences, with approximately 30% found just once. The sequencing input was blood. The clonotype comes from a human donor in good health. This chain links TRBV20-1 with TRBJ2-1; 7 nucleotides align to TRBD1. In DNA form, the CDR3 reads TGCAGTCCAAGAACAGGGGAAGGTGAGCAGTTCTTC. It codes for CSPRTGEGEQFF.